This TCR beta chain was observed in a study of CD8 T cells in ankylosing spondylitis. Study-level results: Blood of patients with ankylosing spondylitis appeared to be characterized by a TCR beta motif of several highly homologous variants. The clones that were linked to disease were reported to be significantly enriched in matched synovial fluid samples from ankylosing spondylitis patients. Earlier work had already found some motif variants in reactive arthritis synovial fluid and blood. Disease-linked clones displayed a CD8+ phenotype and appeared relatively rarely in peripheral blood.

The sample holds many counts of this clonotype. Its target is not known. Researchers built TCR beta libraries using quantitative 5'-RACE with molecular barcodes. TCRdb re-derived calls from the 5' RACE reads in MiXCR, one entry per CDR3 protein. Among fewer than 550,000 distinct CDR3 sequences listed, under 5.5% were seen once. Trimming pared 4 bases from V and 3 bases from J, leaving 16 bases between. CDR1 is SGHTA, CDR2 FQGNSA, per germline. This CDR3 region has 15 residues. The V gene is TRBV7-2, the J gene TRBJ2-7; a weak D match, TRBD1 (6 bases). The TCR was taken from a male donor with ankylosing spondylitis. Sequencing was done on a sample of blood, either unsorted or a sorted T cell fraction (not recorded which). CDR3 DNA: TGTGCCAGCAGCTCTACAGGGCAACACGGCTACGAGCAGTACTTC. This gives the protein CASSSTGQHGYEQYF.